The T cell receptor (beta chain) described here comes from a study of Ad26.COV2.S vaccination and SARS-CoV-2 variants. The treatment: some 19 received Ad26.COV2.S at low or high dose, single or two shots; five or six received placebo; per-sample allocation not given. Sampling was done on day 63 after the first vaccine or placebo injection. With 4 bases removed from V and 3 bases from J, the gap between germline ends came to 15 bases. Germline CDR1 and CDR2: LGHNA and YSLEER. The CDR3 covers 15 residues. The table came from immunoSEQ multiplex PCR; TCRdb's copy has only in-frame clones and leaves some out. The table lists about 350,000 clones, 85% to 90% of them singletons.

The chain employs TRBV4-3 and TRBJ1-1; no clear D gene. The specimen comprised peripheral blood, sampled in a trial of Ad26.COV2.S vaccine versus placebo. This clonotype was sampled from a person between 18 and 59 years old who received the Ad26.COV2.S COVID-19 vaccine or a placebo. The CDR3 DNA reads TGCGCCAGCAGCCCAAGTTACGGGTTGGACACTGAAGCTTTCTTT. This codes for CASSPSYGLDTEAFF.